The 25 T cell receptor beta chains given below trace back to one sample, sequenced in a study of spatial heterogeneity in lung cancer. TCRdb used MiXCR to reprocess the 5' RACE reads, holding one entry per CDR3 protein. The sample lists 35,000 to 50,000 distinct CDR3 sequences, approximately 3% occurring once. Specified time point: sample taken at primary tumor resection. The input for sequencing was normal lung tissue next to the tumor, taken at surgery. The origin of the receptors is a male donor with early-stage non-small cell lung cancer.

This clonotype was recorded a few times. The CDR3 nucleotides read TGTGCCAGCAGTCGCGGGACAGCTGAAGCTTTCTTT. Its protein product is CASSRGTAEAFF. The chain is built from TRBV6-2 or TRBV6-3 and TRBJ1-1; 7 bases line up with TRBD1. The length of the CDR3 is 12 residues. Trimming cost V 5 bases and J 6 bases; bases outside gene matches: 3. Germline values: CDR1 MNHEY, CDR2 SVGEGT.

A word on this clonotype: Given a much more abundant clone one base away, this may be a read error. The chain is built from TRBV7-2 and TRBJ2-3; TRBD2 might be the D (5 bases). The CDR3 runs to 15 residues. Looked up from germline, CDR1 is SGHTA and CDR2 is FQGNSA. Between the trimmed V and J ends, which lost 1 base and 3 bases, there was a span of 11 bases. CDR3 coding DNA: TGTGCCAGCAGCTTAGAAGCGTGGGAGACAGATACGCAGTATTTT. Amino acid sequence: CASSLEAWETDTQYF.

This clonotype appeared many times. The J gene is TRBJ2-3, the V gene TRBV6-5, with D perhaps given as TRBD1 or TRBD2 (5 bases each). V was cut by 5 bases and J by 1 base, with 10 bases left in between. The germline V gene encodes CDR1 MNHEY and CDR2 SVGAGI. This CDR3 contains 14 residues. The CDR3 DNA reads TGTGCCAGCAGTGGGACCCGGGGCACAGATACGCAGTATTTT. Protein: CASSGTRGTDTQYF.

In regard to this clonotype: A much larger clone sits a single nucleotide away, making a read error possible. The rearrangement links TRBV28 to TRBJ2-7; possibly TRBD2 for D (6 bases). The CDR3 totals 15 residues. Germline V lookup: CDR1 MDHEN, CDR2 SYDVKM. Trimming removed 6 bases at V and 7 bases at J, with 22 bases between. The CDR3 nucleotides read TGTGCCAGCAGCCAAGGGGACTTCATGATTTGGGAGCAGTACTTC. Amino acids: CASSQGDFMIWEQYF.

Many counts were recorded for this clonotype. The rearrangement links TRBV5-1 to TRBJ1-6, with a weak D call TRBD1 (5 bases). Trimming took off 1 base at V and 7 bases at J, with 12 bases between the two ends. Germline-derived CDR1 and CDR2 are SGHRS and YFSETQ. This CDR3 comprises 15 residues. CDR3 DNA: TGCGCCAGCAGCTTGACGGGGGTTTCAAATTCACCCCTCCACTTT. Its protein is CASSLTGVSNSPLHF.

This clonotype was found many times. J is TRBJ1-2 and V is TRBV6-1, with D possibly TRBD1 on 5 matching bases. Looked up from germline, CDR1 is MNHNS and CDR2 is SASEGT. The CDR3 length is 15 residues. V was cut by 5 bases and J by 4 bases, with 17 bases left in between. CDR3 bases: TGTGCCAGCAGTCCCGAAACCGACAGAGCCTATGGCTACACCTTC. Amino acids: CASSPETDRAYGYTF.

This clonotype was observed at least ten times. Written as DNA, the CDR3 is TGTGCCAGCAGCTCCCTGGACGGCGGGATCTACGAGCAGTACTTC. It yields the protein CASSSLDGGIYEQYF. V gene TRBV7-6 combines with J gene TRBJ2-7; tentative D call: TRBD2 (6 bases). Germline V CDR1 and CDR2: SGHVS, FNYEAQ. The CDR3 covers 15 residues. Trimming left V 4 bases short and J 3 bases short, with 16 bases between.

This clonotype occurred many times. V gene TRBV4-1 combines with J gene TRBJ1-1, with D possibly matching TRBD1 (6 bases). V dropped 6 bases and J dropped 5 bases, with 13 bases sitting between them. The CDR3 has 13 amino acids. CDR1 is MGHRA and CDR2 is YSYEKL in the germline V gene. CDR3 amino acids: CASRLQGGTEAFF. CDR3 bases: TGCGCCAGCAGACTACAGGGAGGGACTGAAGCTTTCTTT.

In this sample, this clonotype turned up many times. For the CDR3, the DNA is TGCGCCAGCAGCCAAGATTGGACCTATGAGCAGTTCTTC. Translated, it gives CASSQDWTYEQFF. The genes are TRBV4-1 and TRBJ2-1; D is unclear. Deletions cut 0 bases from V and 8 bases from J, with 8 bases between. Per the germline V gene, CDR1 is MGHRA and CDR2 is YSYEKL. The CDR3 sequence is 13 residues long.

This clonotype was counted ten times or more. The CDR3 protein is CSASKPTAGGYSPLHF. DNA of the CDR3: TGCAGTGCTAGTAAACCAACCGCGGGGGGTTACTCACCCCTCCACTTT. The V call is TRBV20-1, the J call TRBJ1-6; D possibly corresponds to TRBD1 (5 bases). The CDR3 sequence is 16 residues long. From germline, CDR1 is DFQATT and CDR2 SNEGSKA (reference sequence). V dropped 3 bases and J dropped 10 bases, with 22 bases sitting between them.

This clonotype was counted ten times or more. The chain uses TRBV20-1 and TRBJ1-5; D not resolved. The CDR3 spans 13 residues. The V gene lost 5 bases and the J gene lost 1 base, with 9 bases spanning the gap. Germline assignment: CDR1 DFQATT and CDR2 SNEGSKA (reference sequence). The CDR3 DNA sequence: TGCAGTGCTTGGGTAGAGAGCAATCAGCCCCAGCATTTT. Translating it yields CSAWVESNQPQHF.

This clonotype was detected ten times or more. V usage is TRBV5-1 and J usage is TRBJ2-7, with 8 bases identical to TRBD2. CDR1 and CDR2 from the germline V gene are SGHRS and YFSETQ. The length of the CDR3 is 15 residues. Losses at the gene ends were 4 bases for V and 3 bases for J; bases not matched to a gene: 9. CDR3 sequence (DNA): TGCGCCAGCAGCCCTGGGGGACTAGAAGTCTACGAGCAGTACTTC. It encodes CASSPGGLEVYEQYF. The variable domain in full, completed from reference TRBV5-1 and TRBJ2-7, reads KAGVTQTPRYLIKTRGQQVTLSCSPISGHRSVSWYQQTPGQGLQFLFEYFSETQRNKGNFPGRFSGRQFSNSRSEMNVSTLELGDSALYLCASSPGGLEVYEQYFGPGTRLTVT.

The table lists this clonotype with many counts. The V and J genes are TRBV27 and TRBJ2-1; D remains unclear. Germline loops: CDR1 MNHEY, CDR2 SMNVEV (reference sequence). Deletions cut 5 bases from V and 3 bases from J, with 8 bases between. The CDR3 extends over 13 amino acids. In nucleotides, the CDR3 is TGTGCCAGCAGTCGTACAGTCTACAATGAGCAGTTCTTC. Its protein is CASSRTVYNEQFF.

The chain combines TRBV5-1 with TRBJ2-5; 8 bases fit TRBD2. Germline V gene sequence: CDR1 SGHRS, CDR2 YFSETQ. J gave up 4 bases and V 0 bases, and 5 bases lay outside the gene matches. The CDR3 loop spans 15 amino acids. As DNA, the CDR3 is TGCGCCAGCAGCTTGGCCCATCTAGCGGGAGAGACCCAGTACTTC. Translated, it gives CASSLAHLAGETQYF.

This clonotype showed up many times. CDR3 sequence reads: CSVEDLGFYGYTF. The CDR3 nucleotides are TGCAGCGTTGAAGATCTTGGGTTTTATGGCTACACCTTC. The chain combines TRBV29-1 with TRBJ1-2, with D unclear. Trimming shortened V by 0 bases and J by 5 bases, and 10 bases separated the two germline ends. This CDR3 spans 13 amino acids. CDR1 and CDR2 from the germline V gene are SQVTM and ANQGSEA.

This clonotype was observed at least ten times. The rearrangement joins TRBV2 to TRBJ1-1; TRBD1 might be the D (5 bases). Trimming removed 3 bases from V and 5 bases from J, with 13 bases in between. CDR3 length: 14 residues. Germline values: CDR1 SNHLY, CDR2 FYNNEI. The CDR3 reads CASSDGQGGTEAFF. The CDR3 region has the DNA TGTGCCAGCAGTGATGGGCAGGGTGGAACTGAAGCTTTCTTT.

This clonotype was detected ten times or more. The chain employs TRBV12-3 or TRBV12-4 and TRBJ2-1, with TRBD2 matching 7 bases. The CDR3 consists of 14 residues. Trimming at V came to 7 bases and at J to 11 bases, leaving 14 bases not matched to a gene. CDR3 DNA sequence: TGTGCCAGCACTCCGGGACTAACCAGCGCCAAGCAGTTCTTC. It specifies CASTPGLTSAKQFF.

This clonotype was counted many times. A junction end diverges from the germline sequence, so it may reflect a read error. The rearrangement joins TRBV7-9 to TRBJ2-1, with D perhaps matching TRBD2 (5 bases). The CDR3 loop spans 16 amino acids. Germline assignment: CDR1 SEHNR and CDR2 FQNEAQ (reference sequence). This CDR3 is CASSIALNRLREEQFF. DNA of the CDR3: TGTGCCAGCAGCATAGCCCTGAACCGACTGAGGGAGGAGCAGTTCTTC. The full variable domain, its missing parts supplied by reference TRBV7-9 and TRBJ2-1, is DTGVSQNPRHKITKRGQNVTFRCDPISEHNRLYWYRQTLGQGPEFLTYFQNEAQLEKSRLLSDRFSAERPKGSFSTLEIQRTEQGDSAMYLCASSIALNRLREEQFFGPGTRLTVL.

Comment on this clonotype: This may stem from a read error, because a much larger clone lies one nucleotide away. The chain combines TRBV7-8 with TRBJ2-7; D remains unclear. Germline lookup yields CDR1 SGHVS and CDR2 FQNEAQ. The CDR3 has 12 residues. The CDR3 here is CASSHGRYEQNF. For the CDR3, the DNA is TGTGCCAGCAGCCACGGACGCTACGAGCAGAACTTC.

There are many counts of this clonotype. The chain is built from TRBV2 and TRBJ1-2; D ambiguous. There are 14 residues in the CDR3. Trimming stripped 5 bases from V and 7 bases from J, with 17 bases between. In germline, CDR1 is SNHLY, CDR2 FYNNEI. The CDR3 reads CASSPGSLEGGYTF. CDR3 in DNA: TGTGCCAGCAGTCCGGGGTCCTTGGAGGGTGGCTACACCTTC.

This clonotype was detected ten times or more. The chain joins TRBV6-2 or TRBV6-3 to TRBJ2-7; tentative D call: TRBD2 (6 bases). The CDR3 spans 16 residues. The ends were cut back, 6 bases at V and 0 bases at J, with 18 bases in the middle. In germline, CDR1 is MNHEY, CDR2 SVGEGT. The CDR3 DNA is TGTGCCAGCAGACGCGATAGCGGAACCGGCTCCTACGAGCAGTACTTC. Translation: CASRRDSGTGSYEQYF.

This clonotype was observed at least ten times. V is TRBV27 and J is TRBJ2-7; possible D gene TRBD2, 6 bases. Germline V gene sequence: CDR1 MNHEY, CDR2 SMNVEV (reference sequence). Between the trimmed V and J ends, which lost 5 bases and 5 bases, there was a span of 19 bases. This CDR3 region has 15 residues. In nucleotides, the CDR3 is TGTGCCAGCAGTGAGCGCCGGGGAGGTCTAAACGAGCAGTACTTC. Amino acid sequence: CASSERRGGLNEQYF.

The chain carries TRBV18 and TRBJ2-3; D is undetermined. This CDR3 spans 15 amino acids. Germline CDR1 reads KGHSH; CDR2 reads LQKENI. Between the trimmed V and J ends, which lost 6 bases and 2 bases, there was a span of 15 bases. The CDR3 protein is CASSQTYATTDTQYF. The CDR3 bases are TGTGCCAGCTCGCAGACTTATGCTACCACAGATACGCAGTATTTT.

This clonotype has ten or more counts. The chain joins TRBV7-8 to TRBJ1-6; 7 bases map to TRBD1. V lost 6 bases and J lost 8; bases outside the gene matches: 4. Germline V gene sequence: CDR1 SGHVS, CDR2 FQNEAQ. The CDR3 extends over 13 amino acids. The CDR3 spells CASSDREYSPLHF. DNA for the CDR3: TGTGCCAGCAGTGACAGGGAGTATTCACCCCTCCACTTT.

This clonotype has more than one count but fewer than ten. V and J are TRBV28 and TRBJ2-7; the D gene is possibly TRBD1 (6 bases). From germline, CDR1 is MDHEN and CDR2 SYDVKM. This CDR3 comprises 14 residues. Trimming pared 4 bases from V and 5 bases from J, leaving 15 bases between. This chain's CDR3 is CASSSPSGGHEQYF. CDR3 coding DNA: TGTGCCAGCAGTTCCCCCTCTGGGGGCCACGAGCAGTACTTC.